Included here is one T cell receptor (beta chain) sequence, with context. This record belongs to a study of cytomegalovirus exposure and HLA in healthy donors. A multiplex PCR was run with 60 Vbeta primers and 13 Jbeta primers. Repertoires were generated with immunoSEQ multiplex PCR, while TCRdb's copy carries only in-frame clones and drops some. The clone table shows about 140,000 clones, with the ten largest holding about 2.2%. The CDR3 loop spans 15 amino acids. Germline CDR1 is SGHNT and CDR2 is YENEEA. With 5 bases clipped from V and 7 bases from J, the junction kept 7 bases outside the gene matches.

Material: PBMCs. This clonotype originated in a woman in her late teens or twenties in good health and CMV-seronegative. The J gene is TRBJ2-1, the V gene TRBV11-3; 11 bases agree with TRBD1. DNA for the CDR3: TGTGCCAGCAGCGTAACCGGGACAGGGGGGAATGAGCAGTTCTTC. This translates into CASSVTGTGGNEQFF. The full variable domain, completed using reference TRBV11-3 and TRBJ2-1, is EAGVVQSPRYKIIEKKQPVAFWCNPISGHNTLYWYLQNLGQGPELLIRYENEEAVDDSQLPKDRFSAERLKGVDSTLKIQPAELGDSAVYLCASSVTGTGGNEQFFGPGTRLTVL.